Each of the 5 T cell receptor beta chains below was sequenced from the same sample in a study of CD4 T cells in relation to SARS-CoV-2 and coronaviruses (dated by TCRdb to about 2021). The protocol used for the library was the immunoSEQ multiplex PCR assay. TCRdb carries this immuneACCESS record with in-frame sequences only. Its versions omit some clonotypes, under half of them owing to an unresolved V gene in the studies checked, with the rest unexplained. This sample holds about 64,000 clones; approximately 94% were observed only once. Roughly 0.14% of the sample lies in the top ten. CD4+ T cells from unexposed donors were collected before the COVID-19 pandemic (2011-2018). What was sequenced was naive CD4+ T cells from PBMCs. Explained via the paper, the cell subset or site label denotes: naive CD4+ T cells isolated by negative enrichment. Every receptor here comes from a human donor in good health.

The chain has TRBV27 and TRBJ1-5; D is undetermined. Germline CDR1 MNHEY, CDR2 SMNVEV (reference sequence). The CDR3 covers 14 residues. V lost 3 bases to trimming and J lost 1 base, with 7 bases between them. CDR3 nucleotide sequence: TGTGCCAGCAGTTTGTATGGGAGCAATCAGCCCCAGCATTTT. As protein: CASSLYGSNQPQHF.

V usage is TRBV5-1 and J usage is TRBJ2-1; tentatively, D is TRBD1 (6 bases). With 1 base removed from V and 8 bases from J, the gap between germline ends came to 10 bases. CDR3 length: 13 residues. Germline-derived CDR1 and CDR2 are SGHRS and YFSETQ. CDR3 region: CASSLTGNYEQFF. The DNA of the CDR3 is TGCGCCAGCAGCTTGACAGGGAATTATGAGCAGTTCTTC.

The V and J genes are TRBV30 and TRBJ2-3; no definite D call. Germline-derived CDR1 and CDR2 are GTSNPN and SVGIG (reference sequence). V was cut by 1 base and J by 0 bases, with 2 bases left in between. The CDR3 consists of 12 residues. Written as DNA, the CDR3 is TGTGCCTGGAGTGCTAGCACAGATACGCAGTATTTT. It translates to CAWSASTDTQYF.

V gene TRBV4-2 combines with J gene TRBJ1-2; D may be TRBD1 (5 bases). Trimming cost V 4 bases and J 5 bases, with 29 bases left between them. The CDR3 runs 19 residues. The germline V gene encodes CDR1 LGHNA and CDR2 YNFKEQ. The CDR3 nucleotides are TGTGCCAGCAGCCCCCTTTCAGCAGGGACTTTACGCAGACCGTATGGCTACACCTTC. Protein sequence: CASSPLSAGTLRRPYGYTF.

The chain has TRBV2 and TRBJ1-6; TRBD1 agrees at 11 bases. V dropped 8 bases and J dropped 6; count of bases not matched to a gene: 6. Per germline, CDR1 SNHLY and CDR2 FYNNEI. This CDR3 contains 15 residues. The CDR3, as DNA: TGTGCCAGCGTTAGGACAGGGGGCGGTAATTCACCCCTCCACTTT. Its protein is CASVRTGGGNSPLHF.